Listed below are T cell receptor beta chains from one sample, sequenced in a study of technical replicates of blood from a handful of donors. Here immunoSEQ multiplex PCR was the method, and the copy in TCRdb shows in-frame clones only, minus some. The sample lists more than 75,000 clones, about 96% occurring once. Sequenced: T cells isolated from PBMCs. All receptors derive from a human donor in good health. CDR3s include the opening cysteine and the closing phenylalanine or tryptophan. D genes are given only for firm matches. Clone sizes are given selectively: once, few, many, or a class where the clone is expanded.

v_gene,d_gene,abundance,j_gene,CDR3nt,CDR3aa
TRBV28,.,.,TRBJ2-7,TGTGCCAGCAGTTTGGCGGGATTCGACGAGCAGTACTTC,CASSLAGFDEQYF
TRBV2,TRBD1,.,TRBJ1-4,TGTGCCAGCGGGGGACAGTGGGAAAAACTGTTTTTT,CASGGQWEKLFF
TRBV28,TRBD1,once,TRBJ2-7,TGTGCCAGCATCTCCGGACAGGGCTCCTACGAGCAGTACTTC,CASISGQGSYEQYF
TRBV5-1,.,.,TRBJ1-2,TGCGCCAGCAGCTTGGGAATGGGGGGAGACTATGGCTACACCTTC,CASSLGMGGDYGYTF
TRBV6-1,TRBD2,.,TRBJ2-2,TGTGCCAGCAGTGGCCTAGCGGGACCCACCGGGGAGCTGTTTTTT,CASSGLAGPTGELFF
TRBV18,TRBD1,.,TRBJ1-2,TGTGCCAGCTCACCCGGACAGGGGTCGTACTATGGCTACACCTTC,CASSPGQGSYYGYTF
TRBV4-3,TRBD2,.,TRBJ2-1,TGCGCCAGCAGCCAAGAAAAAACTAGCGGGCACTACAATGAGCAGTTCTTC,CASSQEKTSGHYNEQFF
TRBV9,TRBD2,.,TRBJ2-1,TGTGCCAGCAGCGTAGGGGTAGGACTAGCGGGAGTCGAGCAGTTCTTC,CASSVGVGLAGVEQFF
TRBV20-1,.,few,TRBJ1-2,TGCAGTGGCCGCCCAGGGTATGGCTACACCTTC,CSGRPGYGYTF
TRBV7-9,.,.,TRBJ1-3,TGTGCCAGCAGCTTATTAGGGGGAACTGGAAACACCATATATTTT,CASSLLGGTGNTIYF
TRBV12-5,TRBD2,.,TRBJ2-1,TGTGCTAGTGGTTCGGGGGGGTCTACAGATCTCAATGAGCAGTTCTTC,CASGSGGSTDLNEQFF